Following are 10 T cell receptor beta chains from one sample sequenced in a study of blood T cell repertoires in COVID-19. Some clones are missing from TCRdb's copy, which holds only in-frame ones; the method was immunoSEQ multiplex PCR. In the table there are some 170,000 clones, 75% to 90% of which are singletons. The sequenced sample consisted of PBMCs or T cells enriched from blood (not recorded which). The receptors originated from a middle-aged man who had recovered from COVID-19.

The chain has TRBV19 and TRBJ1-5; TRBD1 agrees at 7 bases. Germline assignment: CDR1 LNHDA and CDR2 SQIVND (reference sequence). This CDR3 contains 15 residues. Losses at the gene ends were 2 bases for V and 2 bases for J; bases not matched to a gene: 3. Written as DNA, the CDR3 is TGTGCCAGTAGTATAACAGGACAGGGCAATCAGCCCCAGCATTTT. This gives the protein CASSITGQGNQPQHF.

The gene calls are TRBV5-1 and TRBJ1-2; TRBD1 aligns across 7 bases. J lost 0 bases, V lost 0 bases, and 8 bases had no gene match. The length of the CDR3 is 17 residues. Germline lookup yields CDR1 SGHRS and CDR2 YFSETQ. As DNA, the CDR3 is TGCGCCAGCAGCTTGGATTTAAAGGGACAGTCTAACTATGGCTACACCTTC. Translating gives CASSLDLKGQSNYGYTF.

This clone was found a few times. The chain recombines TRBV27 with TRBJ1-2; D gene uncertain. Trimming removed 4 bases from V and 5 bases from J, with 8 bases in between. The CDR3 extends over 12 amino acids. Germline V gene data show CDR1 as MNHEY and CDR2 as SMNVEV (reference sequence). This CDR3 is CASSSQTYGYTF. CDR3 DNA sequence: TGTGCCAGCAGTTCACAGACATATGGCTACACCTTC.

The chain couples TRBV7-8 to TRBJ2-1, with 11 bases matching TRBD2. CDR1 and CDR2 from the germline V gene are SGHVS and FQNEAQ. This CDR3 is built from 17 residues. After removal of 5 bases from V and 8 bases from J, the junction contained 14 bases not matched to a gene. CDR3 coding DNA: TGTGCCAGCAGCCCCGGTATAGCGGGGGGGCCGGGGGATGAGCAGTTCTTC. This sequence encodes CASSPGIAGGPGDEQFF. Full variable domain (missing parts from reference TRBV7-8 and TRBJ2-1): GAGVSQSPRYKVAKRGQDVALRCDPISGHVSLFWYQQALGQGPEFLTYFQNEAQLDKSGLPSDRFFAERPEGSVSTLKIQRTQQEDSAVYLCASSPGIAGGPGDEQFFGPGTRLTVL.

A single count supports this clone. The genes are TRBV28 and TRBJ1-5; 7 bases align to TRBD1. The CDR3 covers 13 residues. The germline CDR1 and CDR2 sequences are MDHEN and SYDVKM. Losses at the gene ends were 5 bases for V and 5 bases for J; bases not matched to a gene: 3. CDR3 sequence (DNA): TGTGCCAGCAGTGCTACAGGGGATCAGCCCCAGCATTTT. It translates to CASSATGDQPQHF. Full variable domain (outside the CDR3, taken from reference TRBV28 and TRBJ1-5): DVKVTQSSRYLVKRTGEKVFLECVQDMDHENMFWYRQDPGLGLRLIYFSYDVKMKEKGDIPEGYSVSREKKERFSLILESASTNQTSMYLCASSATGDQPQHFGDGTRLSIL.

The V and J genes are TRBV25-1 and TRBJ2-2; TRBD1 is a possible D gene (5 bases). There are 16 residues in the CDR3. Germline CDR1 and CDR2: MGHDK and SYGVNS. V was shortened by 3 bases and J by 7 bases, with 18 bases between the two germline ends. CDR3 region: CASSDPRQGGGGELFF. The CDR3 DNA reads TGTGCCAGCAGTGACCCCCGGCAGGGCGGTGGCGGGGAGCTGTTTTTT.

The chain recombines TRBV24-1 with TRBJ2-1, with 12 bases identical to TRBD1. CDR1 and CDR2 (germline): KGHDR, SFDVKD. The CDR3 spans 17 residues. The trim removed 3 bases at V and 5 bases at J, leaving 7 bases unmatched. The CDR3 spells CATSDGRGQGAHNEQFF. The CDR3 coding sequence is TGTGCCACCAGTGATGGTAGGGGACAGGGGGCCCACAATGAGCAGTTCTTC.

The chain has TRBV19 and TRBJ2-4; maybe TRBD1 (5 bases). Trimming took 3 bases from V and 1 from J, leaving 13 bases between them. Per germline, CDR1 LNHDA and CDR2 SQIVND (reference sequence). This CDR3 comprises 16 residues. The CDR3 here is CASSMMGPAAKNIQYF. CDR3 bases: TGTGCCAGTAGTATGATGGGGCCGGCGGCCAAAAACATTCAGTACTTC.

The CDR3 region is CASSLALAAGDGYTF. CDR3 nucleotides: TGCGCCAGCAGCTTGGCCCTCGCGGCAGGGGATGGCTACACCTTC. The genes are TRBV5-1 and TRBJ1-2, with D maybe TRBD1 (6 bases). V lost 0 bases and J lost 6, with 15 bases in between. The CDR3 spans 15 residues. Germline loops: CDR1 SGHRS, CDR2 YFSETQ. Full variable domain (missing parts from reference TRBV5-1 and TRBJ1-2): KAGVTQTPRYLIKTRGQQVTLSCSPISGHRSVSWYQQTPGQGLQFLFEYFSETQRNKGNFPGRFSGRQFSNSRSEMNVSTLELGDSALYLCASSLALAAGDGYTFGSGTRLTVV.

V is TRBV7-6 and J is TRBJ1-3; D gene uncertain. Germline V gives CDR1 SGHVS, CDR2 FNYEAQ. The CDR3 has 16 residues. V shed 5 bases and J shed 0 bases, with 14 bases lying between them. CDR3 DNA: TGTGCCAGCAGCCCTGGGCCAGGACTCTCTGGAAACACCATATATTTT. Translating it yields CASSPGPGLSGNTIYF.